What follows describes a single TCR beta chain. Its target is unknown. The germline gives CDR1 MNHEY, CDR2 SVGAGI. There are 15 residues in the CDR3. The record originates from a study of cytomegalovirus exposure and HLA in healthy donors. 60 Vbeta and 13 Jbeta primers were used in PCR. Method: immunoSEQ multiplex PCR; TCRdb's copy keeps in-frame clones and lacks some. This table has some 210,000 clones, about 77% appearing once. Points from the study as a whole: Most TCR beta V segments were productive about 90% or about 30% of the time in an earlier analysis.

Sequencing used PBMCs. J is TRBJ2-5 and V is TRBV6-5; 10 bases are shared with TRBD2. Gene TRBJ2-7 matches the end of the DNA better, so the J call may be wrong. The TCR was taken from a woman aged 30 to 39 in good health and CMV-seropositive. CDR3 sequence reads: CASVPLAGGIYEQYF. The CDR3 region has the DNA TGTGCCAGCGTGCCATTAGCGGGGGGAATATACGAGCAGTACTTC.